This T cell receptor beta chain was observed in a study of T cell repertoires in cytomegalovirus infection. Study-level background: The public TCR beta signatures pointed to both CMV infection and matching HLA type.

Overall study results and limits: Cumulated frequencies of public TCR beta families served to identify carriers of CMV plus the relevant HLA. Predominance within the ex vivo response was attributable to HLA-C-restricted CMV-specific TCR beta clonotypes.

TCRdb itself ran the reads through MiXCR, one entry per CDR3 protein. The sample contains 250,000 to 300,000 distinct CDR3 sequences, 25% of which appear only once. In its sample, this clonotype was seen many times. Antigen unknown. CDR1 is SGHAT and CDR2 is FQNNGV in the germline V gene. V was shortened by 0 bases and J by 7 bases, with 9 bases between the two germline ends. This CDR3 has 14 residues. The clonotype comes from a human donor in good health (CMV status not recorded). Some clones in this sample may be carry-over from other donors' samples. The chain uses TRBV11-2 and TRBJ1-4, with TRBD1 as a possible D gene (5 bases). Sequenced: PBMCs. CDR3 protein: CASSLEAGSEKLFF. The CDR3 nucleotides read TGTGCCAGCAGCTTAGAAGCAGGGAGTGAAAAACTGTTTTTT.